This passage covers 12 T cell receptor beta chains from one sample sequenced in a study of OX40 agonist ivuxolimab in advanced cancers. The protocol was immunoSEQ multiplex PCR, while the TCRdb copy is restricted to in-frame clones and leaves out a portion. The sample holds around 70,000 clones, roughly 90% seen once. Specimen: CD4+ or CD8+ T cells sorted from blood, collected in a trial of the OX40 agonist ivuxolimab. The receptors derive from an adult with an advanced solid tumor such as melanoma, head and neck, liver or kidney cancer.

This chain joins TRBV2 and TRBJ2-5; D tentatively reads TRBD1 or TRBD2 (6 bases each). The CDR3 extends over 15 amino acids. The germline gives CDR1 SNHLY, CDR2 FYNNEI. Between the trimmed V and J ends, which lost 4 bases and 10 bases, there was a span of 22 bases. CDR3 nucleotide sequence: TGTGCCAGCAGTGCCCTCCGGCACAGGGTGGAGGGCCAGTACTTC. This encodes CASSALRHRVEGQYF.

The V call is TRBV5-1, the J call TRBJ2-7; 16 nucleotides align to TRBD2. CDR1 and CDR2 (germline): SGHRS, YFSETQ. This CDR3 has 16 amino acids. Trimming took 4 bases from V and 7 from J; bases not matched to a gene: 8. CDR3 nucleotides: TGCGCCAGCAGCACCGGGACTAGCGGGAGGGCTAGGGAGCAGTACTTC. It is translated as CASSTGTSGRAREQYF.

The chain recombines TRBV30 with TRBJ1-4, with D possibly being TRBD1 (6 bases). The V end lost 0 bases, the J end lost 10 bases, and 15 bases lay between the germline ends. Germline lookup yields CDR1 GTSNPN and CDR2 SVGIG (reference sequence). This CDR3 is built from 14 residues. The CDR3 coding sequence is TGTGCCTGGAGTGTCCAAGGGGGTCGGGGAAAACTGTTTTTT. This gives the protein CAWSVQGGRGKLFF.

The genes are TRBV5-1 and TRBJ1-2, with D perhaps TRBD1 (5 bases). Looked up from germline, CDR1 is SGHRS and CDR2 is YFSETQ. Between the trimmed V and J ends, which lost 4 bases and 4 bases, there was a span of 17 bases. CDR3 length: 15 amino acids. CDR3 in amino acids: CASSPTAGGLYGYTF. The CDR3 DNA reads TGCGCCAGCAGCCCGACGGCCGGGGGACTCTATGGCTACACCTTC.

The J gene is TRBJ1-1, the V gene TRBV7-9; D is unresolved. The germline gives CDR1 SEHNR, CDR2 FQNEAQ (reference sequence). The CDR3 has 14 amino acids. Between the trimmed V and J ends, which lost 1 base and 4 bases, there was a span of 10 bases. In DNA, the CDR3 is TGTGCCAGCAGCTTAGGTGGGGTGGGCACTGAAGCTTTCTTT. Translated: CASSLGGVGTEAFF.

The rearrangement joins TRBV6-1 to TRBJ2-4, with a weak D call TRBD2 (6 bases). Germline assignment: CDR1 MNHNS and CDR2 SASEGT. Trimming pared 6 bases from V and 0 bases from J, leaving 12 bases between. The CDR3 has 15 amino acids. CDR3 DNA sequence: TGTGCCAGCAGAGGGGAGCGGGTAGCCAAAAACATTCAGTACTTC. It specifies CASRGERVAKNIQYF.

On this clone: The same CDR3 arises from other DNA sequences in this sample as well. Written as DNA, the CDR3 is TGTGCCAGCAGTCTGTCAGGGAGCTCCTACGAGCAGTACTTC. Protein sequence: CASSLSGSSYEQYF. The V call is TRBV28, the J call TRBJ2-7; the D call may be TRBD1 or TRBD2 (5 bases each). This CDR3 is built from 14 residues. The V and J ends lost 5 bases and 0 bases respectively, with 11 bases between them. The germline V gene has CDR1 MDHEN and CDR2 SYDVKM.

This clone was seen once. Written as DNA, the CDR3 is TGTGCCAGCTCGCCCATAGGTCTAGCGGGAGGGCCCGGCTACGAGCAGTACTTC. Protein product: CASSPIGLAGGPGYEQYF. The chain couples TRBV18 to TRBJ2-7; TRBD2 matches at 12 bases. Germline-derived CDR1 and CDR2 are KGHSH and LQKENI. V was clipped by 6 bases and J by 3 bases; unmatched bases: 15. This CDR3 is built from 18 residues.

The genes are TRBV27 and TRBJ2-7; TRBD2 matches 11 bases. CDR3 length: 16 residues. In germline, CDR1 is MNHEY, CDR2 SMNVEV (reference sequence). V dropped 7 bases and J dropped 4; count of bases not matched to a gene: 12. CDR3 sequence: CASTPLTSGRRYEQYF. CDR3 sequence (DNA): TGTGCCAGCACCCCCCTTACTAGCGGGAGAAGGTACGAGCAGTACTTC.

This chain uses TRBV20-1 with TRBJ2-3; D is undetermined. CDR3 size: 10 residues. V was trimmed by 5 bases and J by 2 bases, leaving 2 bases between them. Germline-derived CDR1 and CDR2 are DFQATT and SNEGSKA (reference sequence). The CDR3 nucleotides are TGCAGTGCTTTCACAGATACGCAGTATTTT. Its protein product is CSAFTDTQYF.

The chain employs TRBV29-1 and TRBJ2-3; TRBD2 agrees at 9 bases. This CDR3 region has 17 residues. Germline-derived CDR1 and CDR2 are SQVTM and ANQGSEA. The V and J ends lost 4 bases and 1 base, in that order; junction bases with no gene match: 12. This chain's CDR3 is CSVVAAGGVYGTDTQYF. The DNA for the CDR3 is TGCAGCGTTGTTGCAGCGGGAGGTGTTTATGGCACAGATACGCAGTATTTT.

V and J are TRBV18 and TRBJ2-7; TRBD2 agrees at 7 bases. With V trimmed by 4 bases and J by 2 bases, 8 bases remained unmatched. The CDR3 loop spans 15 amino acids. Germline V gives CDR1 KGHSH, CDR2 LQKENI. CDR3 coding DNA: TGTGCCAGCTCACTTGGGGGGGACCGCACCTACGAGCAGTACTTC. Amino acid sequence: CASSLGGDRTYEQYF. Complete variable domain (other parts from reference TRBV18 and TRBJ2-7): NAGVMQNPRHLVRRRGQEARLRCSPMKGHSHVYWYRQLPEEGLKFMVYLQKENIIDESGMPKERFSAEFPKEGPSILRIQQVVRGDSAAYFCASSLGGDRTYEQYFGPGTRLTVT.